This T cell receptor (beta chain) is from a study of CD8 T cells in ankylosing spondylitis. This clonotype was observed at least ten times. The target antigen is unknown. Study results and limitations: As reported, disease-linked clones showed significant enrichment in matched ankylosing spondylitis synovial fluid. Ankylosing spondylitis blood seemed to carry a telltale TCR beta motif made of seven or eight highly homologous variants.

Germline CDR1 is SGDLS and CDR2 is YYNGEE. This CDR3 has 15 residues. V lost 9 bases, J lost 2 bases, and 11 bases stayed unmatched. Quantitative molecular-barcoded 5'-RACE generated the TCR beta libraries. TCRdb ran MiXCR on the 5' RACE reads and lists one entry per CDR3 protein. The table includes tens of thousands of distinct CDR3 sequences, about 9.4% detected once. Sequencing was performed on blood, either unsorted or a sorted T cell fraction (not recorded which). V gene TRBV9 combines with J gene TRBJ2-1; 7 nucleotides line up with TRBD2. This receptor was identified in a male donor with ankylosing spondylitis or in good health (not recorded which). CDR3 sequence reads: CATSPAGPPYNEQFF. The CDR3 nucleotides read TGTGCCACCTCCCCAGCGGGACCACCCTACAATGAGCAGTTCTTC.